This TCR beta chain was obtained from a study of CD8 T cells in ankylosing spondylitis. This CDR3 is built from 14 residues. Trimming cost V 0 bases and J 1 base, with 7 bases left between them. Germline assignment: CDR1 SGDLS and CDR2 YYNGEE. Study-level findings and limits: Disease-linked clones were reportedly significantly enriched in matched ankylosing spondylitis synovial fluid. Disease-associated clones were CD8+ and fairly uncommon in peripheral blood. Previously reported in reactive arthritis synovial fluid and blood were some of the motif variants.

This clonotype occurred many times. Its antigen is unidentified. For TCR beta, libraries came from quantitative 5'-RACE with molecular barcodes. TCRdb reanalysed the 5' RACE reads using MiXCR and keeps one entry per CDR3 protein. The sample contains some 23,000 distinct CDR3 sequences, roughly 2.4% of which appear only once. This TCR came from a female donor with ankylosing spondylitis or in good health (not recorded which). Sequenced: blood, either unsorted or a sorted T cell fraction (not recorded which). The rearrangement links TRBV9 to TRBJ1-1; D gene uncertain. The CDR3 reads CASSVGPQNTEAFF. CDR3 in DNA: TGTGCCAGCAGCGTAGGTCCCCAGAACACTGAAGCTTTCTTT.